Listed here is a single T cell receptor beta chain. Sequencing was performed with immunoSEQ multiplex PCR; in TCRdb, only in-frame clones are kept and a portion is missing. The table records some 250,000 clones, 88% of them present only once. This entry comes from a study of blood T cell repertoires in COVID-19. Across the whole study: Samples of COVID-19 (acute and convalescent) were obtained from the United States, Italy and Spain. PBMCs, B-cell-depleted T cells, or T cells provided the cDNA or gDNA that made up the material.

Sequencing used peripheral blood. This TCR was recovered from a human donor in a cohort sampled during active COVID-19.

The CDR3 DNA sequence: TGCGCCAGCAGCCAAGAAGGGCGGGCAGAGCAGTACTTC. Its protein is CASSQEGRAEQYF. This rearrangement joins TRBV4-1 to TRBJ2-7; D is perhaps TRBD2 (5 bases). This CDR3 has 13 residues. Deletions cut 0 bases from V and 7 bases from J, with 10 bases between. The germline CDR1 and CDR2 sequences are MGHRA and YSYEKL.